The rows below give T cell receptor beta chains drawn from one sample of a study of PD-1 blockade in classical Hodgkin lymphoma. The assay was immunoSEQ multiplex PCR, and TCRdb's table has in-frame clones only and misses some. The profile shows around 46,000 clones, about 78% of them singletons. The input for sequencing was peripheral blood mononuclear cells (PBMCs), taken before the second cycle of nivolumab. The receptors were gathered from a human donor with classical Hodgkin lymphoma. CDR3s include the opening cysteine and the closing phenylalanine or tryptophan. D genes are given only for firm matches. Some rows have no size entry. The others give once, few or many, or a class for an expanded clone.

TRBJ2-5 | TRBV5-1 | TRBD2 | . | CASSTGTTQETQYF | TGCGCCAGCAGCACCGGGACTACCCAAGAGACCCAGTACTTC
TRBJ1-2 | TRBV7-2 | . | . | CASNPSGGNYGYTF | TGTGCCAGCAACCCCTCGGGGGGGAACTATGGCTACACCTTC
TRBJ1-2 | TRBV7-2 | . | . | CASSSAETGFYGYTF | TGTGCCAGCAGCTCTGCCGAGACAGGCTTCTATGGCTACACCTTC
TRBJ2-3 | TRBV28 | TRBD2 | . | CASSLWGGGAEDTQYF | TGTGCCAGCAGTTTATGGGGCGGGGGGGCCGAAGATACGCAGTATTTT
TRBJ1-1 | TRBV19 | TRBD1 | . | CASSTKDRGHTEAFF | TGTGCCAGTAGTACGAAGGACAGGGGGCACACTGAAGCTTTCTTT
TRBJ1-2 | TRBV6-5 | . | once | CASSYSGHGYTF | TGTGCCAGCAGTTACAGCGGGCATGGCTACACCTTC
TRBJ2-1 | TRBV19 | . | . | CASSIGRNEQFF | TGTGCCAGTAGTATAGGACGCAATGAGCAGTTCTTC
TRBJ1-2 | TRBV5-4 | TRBD1 | . | CASSPPGQGPGYTF | TGTGCCAGCAGCCCACCCGGACAGGGTCCTGGCTACACCTTC
TRBJ2-3 | TRBV7-9 | . | . | CASSLDSSTDTQYF | TGTGCCAGCAGCTTAGACAGCAGTACAGATACGCAGTATTTT
TRBJ2-7 | TRBV15 | TRBD2 | . | CATSSGRGGRDYEQYF | TGTGCCACCAGCAGCGGGAGAGGCGGGAGGGACTACGAGCAGTACTTC
TRBJ2-7 | TRBV14 | TRBD1 | . | CASSQNSGQALYEQYF | TGTGCCAGCAGCCAAAACTCGGGACAGGCCCTCTACGAGCAGTACTTC